What follows describes a single T cell receptor (beta chain). As yet, its antigen is unknown. The CDR3 runs to 15 residues. V was shortened by 2 bases and J by 4 bases, with 12 bases between the two germline ends. CDR1 and CDR2 (germline): MNHNY, SVGAGI (reference sequence). Patients were newly diagnosed with stage II-IVA oral cavity squamous cell carcinoma without prior systemic or radiation treatment. The data were taken from a study of neoadjuvant anti-PD-1 for oral cavity cancer. Study as a whole: Before surgery, most patients got three to four biweekly 3 mg/kg nivolumab doses. Whole-study findings and limits: Each response group had just three patients in TCR analyses.

Blood libraries mostly used 400 to 500 ng genomic DNA, six replicates each. Clones were sequenced by immunoSEQ multiplex PCR, and TCRdb holds only the in-frame ones, with some missing. This sample has thousands of clones; about 77% occur once, and the top ten carry 3.2%. The source material was PBMCs, sampled before nivolumab (anti-PD-1) treatment. The sequence came from a person aged 35-80 years with oral cavity squamous cell carcinoma. This chain links TRBV6-6 with TRBJ1-5; D is ambiguous. CDR3 protein: CASSYAELPNQPQHF. DNA of the CDR3: TGTGCCAGCAGTTACGCCGAGCTACCGAATCAGCCCCAGCATTTT.